The 3 T cell receptor beta chains listed next were all sequenced from one sample in a study of cytomegalovirus exposure and HLA in healthy donors. The PCR employed 60 Vbeta primers together with 13 Jbeta primers. The repertoire was sequenced with immunoSEQ multiplex PCR; TCRdb's copy has only in-frame clones and lacks some. The table includes 85,000 to 100,000 clones, about two thirds detected once. Source material: PBMCs. The receptor source for this set is a human donor in good health.

In its sample, this clone was seen once. J is TRBJ2-5 and V is TRBV27; tentatively, D is TRBD2 (6 bases). CDR3 length equals 14 residues. Germline CDR1 and CDR2: MNHEY and SMNVEV (reference sequence). With 1 base removed from V and 4 bases from J, the gap between germline ends came to 10 bases. CDR3 coding DNA: TGTGCCAGCAGTTTATATGGGGGAGGAGAGACCCAGTACTTC. Amino acids: CASSLYGGGETQYF.

The V call is TRBV10-3, the J call TRBJ2-7; TRBD2 matches at 8 bases. Germline V lookup: CDR1 ENHRY, CDR2 SYGVKD. J lost 3 bases, V lost 4 bases, and 8 bases had no gene match. The CDR3 has 15 residues. The CDR3 nucleotides read TGTGCCATCAGTGGGATAGCGGGGAGTTACTACGAGCAGTACTTC. Protein product: CAISGIAGSYYEQYF.

The chain joins TRBV29-1 to TRBJ2-3, with 12 bases aligning to TRBD2. Per germline, CDR1 SQVTM and CDR2 ANQGSEA. Trimming at V came to 7 bases and at J to 5 bases, leaving 4 bases not matched to a gene. This CDR3 is 13 amino acids long. This CDR3 is CSATTSGGDTQYF. The CDR3 DNA reads TGCAGCGCGACGACTAGCGGGGGAGATACGCAGTATTTT.